One and the same sample provided the 4 T cell receptor beta chains below, sequenced in a study of shared clonotypes between healthy human individuals. Profiled with immunoSEQ multiplex PCR; TCRdb holds only in-frame clones, not every one. The table shows roughly 600,000 clones, with 98% occurring only once. CD8 cells regarded as naive lacked CD45RO, were positively chosen for CCR7, and omitted terminally differentiated effector memory CD45RA+ cells. Specimen: naive CD8+ T cells sorted from blood. The receptors stem from a man aged 25 to 40 in good health.

The chain recombines TRBV5-4 with TRBJ2-7; D gene uncertain. Germline V gene lookup returns CDR1 SGHNT and CDR2 YYREEE (reference sequence). Trimming took 1 base from V and 7 from J, leaving 15 bases between them. The length of the CDR3 is 14 residues. CDR3 DNA sequence: TGTGCCAGCAGCTTGCAAGGGAAGAAATATGAGCAGTACTTC. This codes for CASSLQGKKYEQYF. Full variable domain (missing parts from reference TRBV5-4 and TRBJ2-7): ETGVTQSPTHLIKTRGQQVTLRCSSQSGHNTVSWYQQALGQGPQFIFQYYREEENGRGNFPPRFSGLQFPNYSSELNVNALELDDSALYLCASSLQGKKYEQYFGPGTRLTVT.

This chain connects TRBV4-3 to TRBJ2-1; TRBD2 matches at 11 bases. CDR1 and CDR2 (germline): LGHNA, YSLEER. CDR3 length: 16 amino acids. Unmatched junction bases numbered 2, after V lost 2 bases and J lost 2 bases. The CDR3 loop is CASSQQTSGTYNEQFF. The CDR3 bases are TGCGCCAGCAGCCAACAGACTAGCGGGACCTACAATGAGCAGTTCTTC.

Worth noting for this clone: Other DNA variants within this sample encode the same CDR3. This chain links TRBV2 with TRBJ2-3; D is undetermined. CDR1 is SNHLY and CDR2 is FYNNEI in the germline V gene. The ends were cut back, 9 bases at V and 1 base at J, with 2 bases in the middle. The CDR3 consists of 10 residues. The CDR3 protein is CASGTDTQYF. As DNA, the CDR3 is TGTGCCAGTGGCACAGATACGCAGTATTTT.

The chain uses TRBV6-4 and TRBJ2-2; the D gene is possibly TRBD2 (6 bases). Between the trimmed V and J ends, which lost 0 bases and 1 base, there was a span of 12 bases. Looked up from germline, CDR1 is MRHNA and CDR2 is SNTAGT. The CDR3 has 17 amino acids. CDR3 sequence: CASSDSFGGLNTGELFF. CDR3 DNA sequence: TGTGCCAGCAGTGACTCATTTGGGGGACTGAACACCGGGGAGCTGTTTTTT.